The sequence of this T cell receptor (beta chain) was determined in a study of blood T cell repertoires in COVID-19. About the research overall: Researchers got acute and convalescent COVID-19 samples from the United States, Italy and Spain. Nucleic acid was either cDNA or gDNA, and it came from T cells, B-cell-depleted T cells, or PBMCs.

Germline trimming cut 5 bases from V and 3 bases from J; bases unmatched to any gene: 8. The germline V gene encodes CDR1 SGHNT and CDR2 YYREEE (reference sequence). The CDR3 has 15 residues. Seattle cases were enrolled at active infection and followed longitudinally. This clone was detected once. Some clones are missing from TCRdb's copy, which holds only in-frame ones; the method was immunoSEQ multiplex PCR. The sample records over 200,000 clones, just over 85% being singletons. The sequencing input was peripheral blood. The receptor's source is a man between 45 and 60 years old with COVID-19, enrolled during active disease. V gene TRBV5-4 combines with J gene TRBJ2-5; TRBD1 matches at 9 bases. Here the CDR3 reads CASRNRGQGKETQYF. The CDR3, as DNA: TGTGCCAGCAGAAACAGGGGACAGGGTAAAGAGACCCAGTACTTC.